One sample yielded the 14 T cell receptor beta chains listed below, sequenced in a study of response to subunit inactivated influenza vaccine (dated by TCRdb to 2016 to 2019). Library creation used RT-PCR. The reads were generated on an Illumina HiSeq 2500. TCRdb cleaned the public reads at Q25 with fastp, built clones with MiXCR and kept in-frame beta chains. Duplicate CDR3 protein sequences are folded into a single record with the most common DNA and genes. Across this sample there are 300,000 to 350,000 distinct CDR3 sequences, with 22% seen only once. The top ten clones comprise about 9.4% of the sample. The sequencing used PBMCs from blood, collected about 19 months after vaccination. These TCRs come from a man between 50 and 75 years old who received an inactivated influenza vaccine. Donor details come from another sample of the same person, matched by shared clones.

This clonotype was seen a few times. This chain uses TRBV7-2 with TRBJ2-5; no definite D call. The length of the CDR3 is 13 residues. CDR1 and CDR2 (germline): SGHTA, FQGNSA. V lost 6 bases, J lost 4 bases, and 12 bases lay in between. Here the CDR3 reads CASSLNWGETQYF. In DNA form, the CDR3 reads TGTGCCAGCAGTCTCAACTGGGGAGAGACCCAGTACTTC.

CDR3 loop: CASSLPGETQYF. CDR3 nucleotides: TGTGCCAGCAGCCTACCTGGGGAGACCCAGTACTTC. This chain joins TRBV11-2 and TRBJ2-5; D is unclear. Trimming stripped 5 bases from V and 5 bases from J, with 9 bases between. Germline CDR1 reads SGHAT; CDR2 reads FQNNGV. This CDR3 region has 12 residues.

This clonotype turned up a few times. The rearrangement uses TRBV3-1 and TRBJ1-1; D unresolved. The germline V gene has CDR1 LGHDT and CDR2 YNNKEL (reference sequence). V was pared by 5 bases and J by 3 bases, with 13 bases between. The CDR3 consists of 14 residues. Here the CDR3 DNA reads TGTGCCAGCAGCATGGCTGCGGGCGACACTGAAGCTTTCTTT. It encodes CASSMAAGDTEAFF. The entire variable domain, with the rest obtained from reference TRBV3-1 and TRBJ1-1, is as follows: DTAVSQTPKYLVTQMGNDKSIKCEQNLGHDTMYWYKQDSKKFLKIMFSYNNKELIINETVPNRFSPKSPDKAHLNLHINSLELGDSAVYFCASSMAAGDTEAFFGQGTRLTVV.

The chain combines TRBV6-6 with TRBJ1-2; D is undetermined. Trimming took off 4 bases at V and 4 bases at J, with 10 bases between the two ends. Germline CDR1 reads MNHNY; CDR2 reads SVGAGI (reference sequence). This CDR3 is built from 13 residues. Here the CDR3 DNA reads TGTGCCAGCAGTTTGGACCTCACCTATGGCTACACCTTC. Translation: CASSLDLTYGYTF.

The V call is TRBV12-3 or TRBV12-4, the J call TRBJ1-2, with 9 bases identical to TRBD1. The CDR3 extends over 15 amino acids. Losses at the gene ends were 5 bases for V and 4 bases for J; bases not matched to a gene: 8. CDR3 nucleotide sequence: TGTGCCAGCAGTGCCTCCGGGACAGGGTCCTATGGCTACACCTTC. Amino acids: CASSASGTGSYGYTF.

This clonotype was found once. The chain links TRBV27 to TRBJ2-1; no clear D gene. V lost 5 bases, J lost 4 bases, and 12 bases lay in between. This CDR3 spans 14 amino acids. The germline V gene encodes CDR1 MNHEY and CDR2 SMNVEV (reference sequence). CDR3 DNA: TGTGCCAGCAGTATTACCGGACCTTACAATGAGCAGTTCTTC. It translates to CASSITGPYNEQFF.

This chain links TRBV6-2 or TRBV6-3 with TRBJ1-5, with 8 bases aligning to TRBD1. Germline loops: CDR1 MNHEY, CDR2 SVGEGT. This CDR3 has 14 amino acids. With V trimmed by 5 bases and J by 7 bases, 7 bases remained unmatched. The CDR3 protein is CASSQGQGWQPQHF. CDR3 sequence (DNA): TGTGCCAGCAGTCAAGGACAGGGTTGGCAGCCCCAGCATTTT.

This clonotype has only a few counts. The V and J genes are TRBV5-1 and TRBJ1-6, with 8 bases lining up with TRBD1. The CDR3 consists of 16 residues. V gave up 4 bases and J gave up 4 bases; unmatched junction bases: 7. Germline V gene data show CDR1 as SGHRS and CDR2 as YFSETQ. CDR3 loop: CASSGGTGVYNSPLHF. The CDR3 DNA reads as TGCGCCAGCAGCGGGGGGACAGGAGTTTATAATTCACCCCTCCACTTT.

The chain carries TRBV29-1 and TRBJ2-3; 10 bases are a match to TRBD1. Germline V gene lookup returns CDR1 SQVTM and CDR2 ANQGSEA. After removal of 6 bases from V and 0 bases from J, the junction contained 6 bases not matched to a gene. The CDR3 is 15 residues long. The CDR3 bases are TGCAGCGTCCCCGGGACAGGGGTTAGCACAGATACGCAGTATTTT. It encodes CSVPGTGVSTDTQYF.

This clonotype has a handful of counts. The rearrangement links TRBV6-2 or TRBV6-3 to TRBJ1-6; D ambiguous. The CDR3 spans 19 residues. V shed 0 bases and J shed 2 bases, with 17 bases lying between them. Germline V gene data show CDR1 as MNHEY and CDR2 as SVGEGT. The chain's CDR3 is CASSYSSGIGAPYNSPLHF. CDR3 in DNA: TGTGCCAGCAGTTACTCGTCCGGAATCGGCGCTCCCTATAATTCACCCCTCCACTTT.

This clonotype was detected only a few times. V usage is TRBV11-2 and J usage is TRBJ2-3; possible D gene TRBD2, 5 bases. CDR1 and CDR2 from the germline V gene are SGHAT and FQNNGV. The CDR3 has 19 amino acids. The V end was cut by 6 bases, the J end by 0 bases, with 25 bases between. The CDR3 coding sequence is TGTGCCAGCAGTTCTATCACTCCGGGATCCTTCTTTAGCACAGATACGCAGTATTTT. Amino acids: CASSSITPGSFFSTDTQYF.

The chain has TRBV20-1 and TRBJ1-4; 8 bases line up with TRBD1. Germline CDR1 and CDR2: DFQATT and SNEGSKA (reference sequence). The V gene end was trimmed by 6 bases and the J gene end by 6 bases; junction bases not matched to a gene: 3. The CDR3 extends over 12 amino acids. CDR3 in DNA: TGCAGTGCCGACAGGGGTTATGAAAAACTGTTTTTT. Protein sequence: CSADRGYEKLFF.

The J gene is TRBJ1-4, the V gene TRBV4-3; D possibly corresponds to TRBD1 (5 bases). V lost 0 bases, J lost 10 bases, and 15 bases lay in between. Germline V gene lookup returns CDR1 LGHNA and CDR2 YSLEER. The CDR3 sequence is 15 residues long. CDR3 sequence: CASSQEGGARGKLFF. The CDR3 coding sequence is TGCGCCAGCAGCCAAGAGGGCGGGGCTCGGGGAAAACTGTTTTTT.

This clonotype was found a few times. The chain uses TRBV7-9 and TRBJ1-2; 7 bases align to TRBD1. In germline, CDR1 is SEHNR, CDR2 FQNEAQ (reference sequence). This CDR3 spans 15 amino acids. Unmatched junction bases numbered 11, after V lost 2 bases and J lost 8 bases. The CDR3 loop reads CASSLQSSTGVGYTF. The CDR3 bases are TGTGCCAGCAGCTTACAGTCTTCAACAGGGGTGGGCTACACCTTC.